This T cell receptor beta chain came from a study of blood T cells in healthy people across ages. Study results and caveats: Naive T cell percentage showed a strong correlation with the diversity of TCR beta. A conclusive naive versus antigen-experienced comparison was prevented by the unsorted PBMCs. Unknown donor CMV status possibly confounded expanded clonotype changes.

Worth noting for this clonotype: Its antigen is not identified.

Using a J-beta primer mix together with a sample-barcoded 5' primer, a second PCR was run for roughly 7 to 12 cycles. A template-switch adaptor containing 12 random nucleotides labeled each cDNA molecule. TCRdb itself ran the 5' RACE reads through MiXCR, one entry per CDR3 protein. The sample lists hundreds of thousands of distinct CDR3 sequences; about 34% were seen once. Sequenced sample: blood. This TCR was recovered from a woman of 80 years or more in good health.

The CDR3 DNA reads as TGTGCCAGCAGTCCCGTCGGAAACACCATATATTTT. It is translated as CASSPVGNTIYF. The gene calls are TRBV12-3 or TRBV12-4 and TRBJ1-3; D is ambiguous. Between the trimmed V and J ends, which lost 5 bases and 4 bases, there was a span of 6 bases. This CDR3 has 12 residues.